The clone carrying this T cell receptor beta chain was counted many times. The target antigen is unknown. Using a CD8+CD4-CCR7+CD45RA+ phenotype, naive CD8 T cells were sorted. Germline-derived CDR1 and CDR2 are SNHLY and FYNNEI. The CDR3 has 15 amino acids. V was cut by 8 bases and J by 5 bases, with 19 bases left in between. The data derive from a study of molecular identifiers for immune sequencing clone quantification. Findings and caveats of the study: Effector cells had over 99% of their molecules in clones above 20 RNA copies, while naive cells had under 1%. Barcode sharing among identical TCR molecules could make large clones appear smaller.

With listed TCR primers and previously described methods, bulk TCR libraries were prepared. TCRdb reprocessed the PCR reads with MiXCR, giving one entry per CDR3 protein. The sample shows more than 250,000 distinct CDR3 sequences, 20% to 25% of them seen only once. The chain combines TRBV2 with TRBJ1-5; D is undetermined. This clonotype originated in a human donor in good health. Some libraries in this study had Jurkat cell RNA spiked in. Sample: naive CD8+ T cells from blood, with Jurkat cell RNA spiked in. Subset indicated: FACS-sorted CD8+CD4-CCR7+CD45RA+ naive T cells. The chain's CDR3 is CASQLYGREDQPQHF. The CDR3 DNA is TGTGCCAGCCAACTTTACGGGAGGGAGGATCAGCCCCAGCATTTT.